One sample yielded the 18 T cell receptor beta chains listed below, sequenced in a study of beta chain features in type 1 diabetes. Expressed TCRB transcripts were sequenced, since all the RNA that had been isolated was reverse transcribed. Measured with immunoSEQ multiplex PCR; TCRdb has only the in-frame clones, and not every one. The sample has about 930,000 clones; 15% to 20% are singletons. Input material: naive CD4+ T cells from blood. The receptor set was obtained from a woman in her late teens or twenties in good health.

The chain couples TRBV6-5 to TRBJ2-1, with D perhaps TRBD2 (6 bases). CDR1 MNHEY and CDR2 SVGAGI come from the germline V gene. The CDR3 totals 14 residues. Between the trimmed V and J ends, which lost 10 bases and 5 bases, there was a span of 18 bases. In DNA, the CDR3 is TGTGCCACCGCAAAAAGCGGAGGGAACAATGAGCAGTTCTTC. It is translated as CATAKSGGNNEQFF.

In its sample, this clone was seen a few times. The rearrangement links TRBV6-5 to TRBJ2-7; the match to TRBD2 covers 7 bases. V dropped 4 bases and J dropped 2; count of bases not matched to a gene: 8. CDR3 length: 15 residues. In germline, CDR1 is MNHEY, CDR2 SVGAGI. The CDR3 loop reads CASSSTGTTTYEQYF. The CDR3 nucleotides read TGTGCCAGCAGTTCCACCGGGACTACTACCTACGAGCAGTACTTC.

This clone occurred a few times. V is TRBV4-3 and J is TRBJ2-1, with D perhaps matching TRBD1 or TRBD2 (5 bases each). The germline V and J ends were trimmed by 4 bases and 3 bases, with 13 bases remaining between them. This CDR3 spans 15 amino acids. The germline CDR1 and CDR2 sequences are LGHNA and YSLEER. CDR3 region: CASSLGPGGYNEQFF. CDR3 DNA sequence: TGCGCCAGCAGCCTGGGCCCTGGGGGCTACAATGAGCAGTTCTTC.

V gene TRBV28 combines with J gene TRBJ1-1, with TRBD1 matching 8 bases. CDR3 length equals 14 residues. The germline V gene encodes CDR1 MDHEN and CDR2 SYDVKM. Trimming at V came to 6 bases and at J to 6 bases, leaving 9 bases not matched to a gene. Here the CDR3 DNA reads TGTGCCAGCAGACCCACGACAGGGGTCGCTGAAGCTTTCTTT. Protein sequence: CASRPTTGVAEAFF.

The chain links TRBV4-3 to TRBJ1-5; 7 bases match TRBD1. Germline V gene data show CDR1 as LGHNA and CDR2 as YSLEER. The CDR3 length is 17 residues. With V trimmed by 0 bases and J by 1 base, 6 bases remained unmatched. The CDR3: CASSQESSGGSNQPQHF. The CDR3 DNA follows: TGCGCCAGCAGCCAAGAGTCGTCAGGGGGGAGCAATCAGCCCCAGCATTTT.

The chain's CDR3 is CASSLGGSSGNTIYF. DNA of the CDR3: TGTGCCAGCAGCTTAGGTGGCAGCTCTGGAAACACCATATATTTT. This chain joins TRBV7-9 and TRBJ1-3; D gene unclear. Between the trimmed V and J ends, which lost 1 base and 0 bases, there was a span of 7 bases. CDR3 length: 15 residues. Per the germline V gene, CDR1 is SEHNR and CDR2 is FQNEAQ (reference sequence).

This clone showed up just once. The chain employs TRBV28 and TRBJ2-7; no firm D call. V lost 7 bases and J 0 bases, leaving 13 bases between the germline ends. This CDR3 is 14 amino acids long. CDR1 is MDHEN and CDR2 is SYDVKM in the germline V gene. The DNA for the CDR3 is TGTGCCAGCAAACCAGACCCGAGCTCCTACGAGCAGTACTTC. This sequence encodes CASKPDPSSYEQYF. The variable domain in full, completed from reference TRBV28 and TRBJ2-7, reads DVKVTQSSRYLVKRTGEKVFLECVQDMDHENMFWYRQDPGLGLRLIYFSYDVKMKEKGDIPEGYSVSREKKERFSLILESASTNQTSMYLCASKPDPSSYEQYFGPGTRLTVT.

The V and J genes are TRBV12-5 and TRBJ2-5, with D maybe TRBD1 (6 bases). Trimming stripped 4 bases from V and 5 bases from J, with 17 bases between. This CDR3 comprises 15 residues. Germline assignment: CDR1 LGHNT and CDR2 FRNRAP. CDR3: CASGSPSGAPETQYF. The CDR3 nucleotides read TGTGCTAGTGGTTCCCCCTCAGGGGCTCCGGAGACCCAGTACTTC. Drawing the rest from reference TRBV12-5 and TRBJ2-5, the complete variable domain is DARVTQTPRHKVTEMGQEVTMRCQPILGHNTVFWYRQTMMQGLELLAYFRNRAPLDDSGMPKDRFSAEMPDATLATLKIQPSEPRDSAVYFCASGSPSGAPETQYFGPGTRLLVL.

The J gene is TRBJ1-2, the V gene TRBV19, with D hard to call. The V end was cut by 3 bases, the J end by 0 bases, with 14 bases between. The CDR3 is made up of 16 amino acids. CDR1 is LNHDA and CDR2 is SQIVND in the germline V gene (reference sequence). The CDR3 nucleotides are TGTGCCAGTAGTATCGCCAGAACAGAGACTAACTATGGCTACACCTTC. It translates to CASSIARTETNYGYTF.

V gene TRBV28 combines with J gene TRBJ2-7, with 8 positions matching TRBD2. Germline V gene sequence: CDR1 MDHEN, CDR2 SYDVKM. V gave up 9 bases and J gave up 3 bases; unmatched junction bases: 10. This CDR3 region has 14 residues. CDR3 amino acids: CASLEASGLYEQYF. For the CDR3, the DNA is TGTGCCAGTCTCGAGGCTAGCGGGCTCTACGAGCAGTACTTC.

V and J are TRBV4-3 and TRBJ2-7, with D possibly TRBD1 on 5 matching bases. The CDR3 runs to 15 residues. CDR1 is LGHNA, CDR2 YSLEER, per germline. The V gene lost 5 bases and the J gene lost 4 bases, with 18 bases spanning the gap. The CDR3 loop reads CASSYSTEARYEQYF. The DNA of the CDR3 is TGCGCCAGCAGCTACTCGACAGAAGCCCGTTACGAGCAGTACTTC.

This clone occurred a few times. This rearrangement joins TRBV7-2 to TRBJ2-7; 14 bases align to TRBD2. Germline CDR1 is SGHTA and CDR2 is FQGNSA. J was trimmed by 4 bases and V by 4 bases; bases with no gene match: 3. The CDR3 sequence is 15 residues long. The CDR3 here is CASSSRTSGRYEQYF. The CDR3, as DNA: TGTGCCAGCAGCTCCCGGACTAGCGGGAGGTACGAGCAGTACTTC.

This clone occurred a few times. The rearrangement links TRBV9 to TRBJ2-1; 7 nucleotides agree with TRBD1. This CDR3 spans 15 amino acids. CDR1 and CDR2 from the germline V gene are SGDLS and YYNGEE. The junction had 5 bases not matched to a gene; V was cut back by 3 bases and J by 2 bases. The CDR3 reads CASSGRQGPYNEQFF. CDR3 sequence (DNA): TGTGCCAGCAGCGGACGACAGGGCCCCTACAATGAGCAGTTCTTC. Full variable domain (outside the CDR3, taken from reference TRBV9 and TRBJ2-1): DSGVTQTPKHLITATGQRVTLRCSPRSGDLSVYWYQQSLDQGLQFLIQYYNGEERAKGNILERFSAQQFPDLHSELNLSSLELGDSALYFCASSGRQGPYNEQFFGPGTRLTVL.

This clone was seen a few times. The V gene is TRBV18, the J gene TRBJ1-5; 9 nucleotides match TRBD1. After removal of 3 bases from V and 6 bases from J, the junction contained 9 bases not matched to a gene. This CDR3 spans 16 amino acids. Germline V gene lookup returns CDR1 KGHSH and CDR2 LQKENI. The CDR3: CASSPGTGNLPQPQHF. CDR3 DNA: TGTGCCAGCTCACCGGGGACAGGGAACCTTCCTCAGCCCCAGCATTTT.

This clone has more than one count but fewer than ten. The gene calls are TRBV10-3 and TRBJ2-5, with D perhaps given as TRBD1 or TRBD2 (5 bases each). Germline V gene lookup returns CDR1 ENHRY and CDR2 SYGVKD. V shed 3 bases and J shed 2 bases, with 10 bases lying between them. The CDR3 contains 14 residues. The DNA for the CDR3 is TGTGCCATCAGTGATTGGGGCGGGCAAGAGACCCAGTACTTC. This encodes CAISDWGGQETQYF.

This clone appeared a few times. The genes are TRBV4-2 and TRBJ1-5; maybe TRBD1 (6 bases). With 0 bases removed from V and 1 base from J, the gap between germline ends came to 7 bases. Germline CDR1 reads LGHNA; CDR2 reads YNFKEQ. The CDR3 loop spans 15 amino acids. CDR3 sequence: CASSQDQGSNQPQHF. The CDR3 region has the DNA TGTGCCAGCAGCCAAGACCAGGGGAGCAATCAGCCCCAGCATTTT.

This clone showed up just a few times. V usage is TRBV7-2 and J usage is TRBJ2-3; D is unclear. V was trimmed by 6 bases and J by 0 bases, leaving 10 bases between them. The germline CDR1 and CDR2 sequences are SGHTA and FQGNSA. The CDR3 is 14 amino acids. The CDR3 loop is CASSPTASTDTQYF. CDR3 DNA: TGTGCCAGCAGTCCGACTGCTAGCACAGATACGCAGTATTTT.

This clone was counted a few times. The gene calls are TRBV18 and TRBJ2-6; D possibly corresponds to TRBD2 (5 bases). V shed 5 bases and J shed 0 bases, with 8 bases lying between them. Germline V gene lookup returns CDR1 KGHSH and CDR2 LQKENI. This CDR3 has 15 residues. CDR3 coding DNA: TGTGCCAGCTCAGCCGGGAACTCTGGGGCCAACGTCCTGACTTTC. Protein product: CASSAGNSGANVLTF.